The entry that follows covers one T cell receptor (beta chain) sequence. The entry originates in a study of T cell clonotyping in hematopoietic cell transplantation. The method was immunoSEQ multiplex PCR; TCRdb's version includes in-frame clones alone and lacks a portion of them. This table holds about 10,000 clones, roughly nine tenths found once. This CDR3 contains 12 residues. Germline CDR1 and CDR2: SGHTA and FQGNSA. V dropped 4 bases and J dropped 5 bases, with 8 bases sitting between them. The sequenced sample was PBMCs, obtained 100 days after allogeneic stem cell transplant. The chain carries TRBV7-2 and TRBJ1-1; no clear D gene. This sequence originates from a female patient over 55 who had an allogeneic stem cell transplant from an unrelated donor, so the T cells may come from the graft donor. Some clones in this sample may be carry-over from other donors' samples. CDR3 bases: TGTGCCAGCAGCTGGGGTAGGACTGAAGCTTTCTTT. It yields the protein CASSWGRTEAFF.